This T cell receptor beta chain comes out of a study of T cells in Graves' hyperthyroidism and ophthalmopathy. Amplification of TCR beta CDR3 regions was performed using RNA transcripts as template. Researchers ran a first-round RT-PCR on the TCR CDR3 using the HTBI primer set. TCRdb reprocessed the multiplex PCR reads with MiXCR, giving one entry per CDR3 protein. Seen here are some 570,000 distinct CDR3 sequences, more than 13% observed once, and the top ten hold approximately 6.4%. The table lists this clonotype with many counts. This CDR3 has 14 residues. Germline loops: CDR1 SEHNR, CDR2 FQNEAQ (reference sequence). With V trimmed by 7 bases and J by 7 bases, 9 bases remained unmatched.

Material for sequencing was blood. The TCR sequence derives from a woman younger than 35 with Graves' ophthalmopathy. The V call is TRBV7-9, the J call TRBJ1-5; the match to TRBD1 covers 8 bases. CDR3 DNA sequence: TGTGCCAGCACCCTAGGACAGGGAGGCCAGCCCCAGCATTTT. It specifies CASTLGQGGQPQHF.